This T cell receptor beta chain was profiled in a study of neoadjuvant nivolumab and ipilimumab in lung cancer. Study-level information: Nivolumab 3 mg/kg was given days 1, 15 and 29, plus ipilimumab 1 mg/kg day 1 in combination. Study-wide results and caveats: Pathologic regression was not significantly tied to TCR clonality. TCR richness and clonality were higher in tumors than adjacent uninvolved lung. From pretherapy to surgery, tumor richness and clonality rose with dual therapy.

CDR3 length: 15 residues. Per the germline V gene, CDR1 is SGHRS and CDR2 is YFSETQ. Trimming pared 5 bases from V and 0 bases from J, leaving 14 bases between. As for this clone: The antigen is undetermined.

Data came from immunoSEQ multiplex PCR; TCRdb stores just in-frame clones and leaves some out. The data show about 30,000 clones, 92% seen once. This TCR derives from an adult with non-small cell lung cancer. The chain carries TRBV5-1 and TRBJ1-1, with D unresolved. The sample consisted of peripheral blood, taken after neoadjuvant nivolumab, alone or with ipilimumab, at or shortly before surgery. DNA for the CDR3: TGCGCCAGCAGTCCGATACAGCAATTGAACACTGAAGCTTTCTTT. This translates into CASSPIQQLNTEAFF.